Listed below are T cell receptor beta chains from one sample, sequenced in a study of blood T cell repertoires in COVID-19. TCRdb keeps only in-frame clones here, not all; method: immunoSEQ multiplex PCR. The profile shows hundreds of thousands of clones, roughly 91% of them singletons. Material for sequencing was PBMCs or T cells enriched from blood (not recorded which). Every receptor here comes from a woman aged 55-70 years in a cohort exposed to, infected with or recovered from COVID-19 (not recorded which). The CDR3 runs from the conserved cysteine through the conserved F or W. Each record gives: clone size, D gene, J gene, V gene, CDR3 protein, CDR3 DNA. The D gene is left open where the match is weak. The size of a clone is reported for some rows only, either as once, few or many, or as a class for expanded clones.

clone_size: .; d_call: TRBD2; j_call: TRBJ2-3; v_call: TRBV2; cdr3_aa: CASAGAGGTDTQYF; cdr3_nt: TGTGCCAGCGCCGGCGCGGGAGGCACAGATACGCAGTATTTT
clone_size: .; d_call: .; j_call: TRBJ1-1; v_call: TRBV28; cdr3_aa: CASSFGVTEAFF; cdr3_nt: TGTGCCAGCAGTTTCGGGGTCACTGAAGCTTTCTTT
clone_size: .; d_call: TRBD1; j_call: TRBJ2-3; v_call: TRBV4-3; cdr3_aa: CASSQDPRDRYFTDTQYF; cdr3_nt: TGCGCCAGCAGCCAGGACCCCCGGGACAGATATTTCACAGATACGCAGTATTTT
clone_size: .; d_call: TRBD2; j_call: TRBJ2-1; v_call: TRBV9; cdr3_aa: CASSLRLAVYNEQFF; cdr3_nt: TGTGCCAGCAGCCTCCGACTAGCGGTCTACAATGAGCAGTTCTTC
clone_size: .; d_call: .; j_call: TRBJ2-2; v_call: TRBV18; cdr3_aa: CASSPPAPSTGELFF; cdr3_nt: TGTGCCAGCTCACCACCGGCACCTTCCACCGGGGAGCTGTTTTTT
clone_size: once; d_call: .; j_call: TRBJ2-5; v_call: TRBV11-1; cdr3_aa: CASSLEGLQETQYF; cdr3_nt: TGTGCCAGCAGCTTAGAGGGGCTACAAGAGACCCAGTACTTC
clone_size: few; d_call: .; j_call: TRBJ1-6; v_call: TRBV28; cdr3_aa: CASSQFRFSGDSPLHF; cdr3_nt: TGTGCCAGCAGCCAATTCAGGTTCTCGGGGGATTCACCCCTCCACTTT
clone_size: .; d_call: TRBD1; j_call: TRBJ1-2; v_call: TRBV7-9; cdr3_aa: CASSSGQGGHGYTF; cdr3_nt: TGTGCCAGCAGCTCAGGACAGGGGGGCCATGGCTACACCTTC
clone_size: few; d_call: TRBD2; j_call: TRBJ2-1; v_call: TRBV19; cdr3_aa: CASSTGLAGGNNEQFF; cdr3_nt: TGTGCCAGTAGTACGGGACTAGCGGGAGGGAACAATGAGCAGTTCTTC
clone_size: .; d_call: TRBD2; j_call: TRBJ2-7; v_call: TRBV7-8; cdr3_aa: CASSQRTSGRAYEQYF; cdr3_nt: TGTGCCAGCAGCCAGAGGACTAGCGGGAGGGCCTACGAGCAGTACTTC
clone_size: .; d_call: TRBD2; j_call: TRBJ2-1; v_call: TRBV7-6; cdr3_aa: CASSSVGLAGSNEQFF; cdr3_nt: TGTGCCAGCAGCTCCGTTGGACTAGCGGGCTCCAATGAGCAGTTCTTC
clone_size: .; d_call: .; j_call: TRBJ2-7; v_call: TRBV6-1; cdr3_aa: CASSEGGGSYEQYF; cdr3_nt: TGTGCCAGCAGTGAAGGGGGAGGCTCCTACGAGCAGTACTTC
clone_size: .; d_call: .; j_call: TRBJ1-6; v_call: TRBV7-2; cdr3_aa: CASSLAVTSSYNSPLHF; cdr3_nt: TGTGCCAGCAGCCTAGCTGTCACCAGCTCCTATAATTCACCCCTCCACTTT
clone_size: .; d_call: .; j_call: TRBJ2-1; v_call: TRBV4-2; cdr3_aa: CASSQDRVADASNEQFF; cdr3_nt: TGTGCCAGCAGCCAAGATCGGGTAGCGGACGCTAGTAATGAGCAGTTCTTC
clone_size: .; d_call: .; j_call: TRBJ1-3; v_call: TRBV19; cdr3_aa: CASSTLSGNTIYF; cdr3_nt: TGTGCCAGTAGTACCCTGTCTGGAAACACCATATATTTT
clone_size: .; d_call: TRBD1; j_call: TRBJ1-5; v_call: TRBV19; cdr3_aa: CASSRDSNNQPQHF; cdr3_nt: TGTGCCAGTAGTAGGGACAGCAACAATCAGCCCCAGCATTTT
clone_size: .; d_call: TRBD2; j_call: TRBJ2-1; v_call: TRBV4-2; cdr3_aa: CASSQGRDRLLAGGPSNEQFF; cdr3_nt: TGTGCCAGCAGCCAAGGAAGGGACAGGCTTCTAGCGGGAGGGCCGAGCAATGAGCAGTTCTTC
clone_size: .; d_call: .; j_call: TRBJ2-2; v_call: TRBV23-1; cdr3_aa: CASSLDGRGGNTGELFF; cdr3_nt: TGCGCCAGCAGTCTAGATGGGCGGGGAGGGAACACCGGGGAGCTGTTTTTT
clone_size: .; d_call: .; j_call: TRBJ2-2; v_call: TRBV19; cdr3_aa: CASSTPSGGVRTGELFF; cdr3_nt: TGTGCCAGTAGTACTCCTTCGGGCGGGGTCAGGACCGGGGAGCTGTTTTTT
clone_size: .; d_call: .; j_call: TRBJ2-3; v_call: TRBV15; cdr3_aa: CATSRDQGIGTDTQYF; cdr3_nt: TGTGCCACCAGCAGAGATCAGGGGATCGGCACAGATACGCAGTATTTT
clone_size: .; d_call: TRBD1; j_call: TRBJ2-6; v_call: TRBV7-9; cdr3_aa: CASSLGQGAAGANVLTF; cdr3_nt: TGTGCCAGCAGCTTAGGACAGGGGGCGGCCGGGGCCAACGTCCTGACTTTC
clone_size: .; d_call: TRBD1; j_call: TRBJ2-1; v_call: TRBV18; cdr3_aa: CASSPGTVNNEQFF; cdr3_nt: TGTGCCAGCTCACCCGGGACAGTAAACAATGAGCAGTTCTTC
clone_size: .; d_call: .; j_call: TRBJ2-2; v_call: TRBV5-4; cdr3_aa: CASSLPGQKNTGELFF; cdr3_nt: TGTGCCAGCAGCTTGCCCGGACAGAAGAACACCGGGGAGCTGTTTTTT
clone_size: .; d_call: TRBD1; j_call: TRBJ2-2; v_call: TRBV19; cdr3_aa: CASGTGDTGELFF; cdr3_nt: TGTGCCAGCGGGACAGGGGACACCGGGGAGCTGTTTTTT
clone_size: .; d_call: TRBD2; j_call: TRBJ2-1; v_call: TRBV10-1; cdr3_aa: CASSEFGASGSRGNEQFF; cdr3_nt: TGCGCCAGCAGTGAATTTGGTGCTAGCGGGAGTAGGGGAAATGAGCAGTTCTTC
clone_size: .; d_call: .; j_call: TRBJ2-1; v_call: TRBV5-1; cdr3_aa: CASSLAQGPSSYNEQFF; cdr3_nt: TGCGCCAGCAGCTTGGCACAGGGTCCGAGCTCCTACAATGAGCAGTTCTTC
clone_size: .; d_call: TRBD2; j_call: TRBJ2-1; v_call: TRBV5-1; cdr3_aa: CASRRAGGNNEQFF; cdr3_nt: TGCGCCAGCAGGAGAGCGGGAGGAAACAATGAGCAGTTCTTC
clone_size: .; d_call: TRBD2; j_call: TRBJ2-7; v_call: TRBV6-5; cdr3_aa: CASSRPSGRGEQYF; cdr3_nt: TGTGCCAGCAGTCGGCCTAGCGGGAGAGGCGAGCAGTACTTC
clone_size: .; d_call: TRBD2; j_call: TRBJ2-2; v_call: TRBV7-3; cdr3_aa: CASSFPGLAAEYTGELFF; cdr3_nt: TGTGCCAGCAGTTTCCCGGGACTAGCGGCTGAGTACACCGGGGAGCTGTTTTTT
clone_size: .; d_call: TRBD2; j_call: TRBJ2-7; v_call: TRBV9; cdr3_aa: CASSVTSGMYEQYF; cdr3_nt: TGTGCCAGCAGCGTGACTAGCGGGATGTACGAGCAGTACTTC
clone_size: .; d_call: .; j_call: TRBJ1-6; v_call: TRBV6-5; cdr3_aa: CASRTPQGVTSPLHF; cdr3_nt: TGTGCCAGCAGGACTCCTCAAGGGGTAACTTCACCCCTCCACTTT
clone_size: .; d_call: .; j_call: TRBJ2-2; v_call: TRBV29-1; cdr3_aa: CSVEDGVQGTGELFF; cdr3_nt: TGCAGCGTTGAAGATGGGGTCCAGGGCACCGGGGAGCTGTTTTTT
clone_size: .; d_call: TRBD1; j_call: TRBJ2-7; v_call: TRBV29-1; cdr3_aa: CSVTGQGITYEQYF; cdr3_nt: TGCAGCGTTACCGGACAGGGGATTACCTACGAGCAGTACTTC
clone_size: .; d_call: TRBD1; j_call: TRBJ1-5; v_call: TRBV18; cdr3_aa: CASSAGTGGLGQPQHF; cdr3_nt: TGTGCCAGCTCGGCCGGGACAGGGGGATTAGGTCAGCCCCAGCATTTT
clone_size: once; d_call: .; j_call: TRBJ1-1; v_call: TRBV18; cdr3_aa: CASSRGTPPEAFF; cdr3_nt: TGTGCCAGCTCACGGGGGACACCGCCTGAAGCTTTCTTT
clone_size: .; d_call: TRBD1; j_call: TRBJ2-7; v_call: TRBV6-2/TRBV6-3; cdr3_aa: CASSYGDSRYYEQYF; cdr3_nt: TGTGCCAGCAGTTACGGGGACAGCCGCTACTACGAGCAGTACTTC
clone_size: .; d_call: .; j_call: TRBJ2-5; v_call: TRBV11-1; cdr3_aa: CASSQTNRANKETQYF; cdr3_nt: TGTGCCAGCAGCCAGACAAACAGGGCTAATAAAGAGACCCAGTACTTC
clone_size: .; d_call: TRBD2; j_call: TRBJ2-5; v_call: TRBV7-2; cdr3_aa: CASSFSGGSSETQYF; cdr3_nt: TGTGCCAGCAGCTTTTCGGGCGGGAGTTCGGAGACCCAGTACTTC
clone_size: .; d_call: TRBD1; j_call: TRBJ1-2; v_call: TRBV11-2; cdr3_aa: CASSLDRDGYTF; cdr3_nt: TGTGCCAGCAGCTTGGACAGGGATGGCTACACCTTC
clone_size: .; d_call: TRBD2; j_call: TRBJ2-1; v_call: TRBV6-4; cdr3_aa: CASSDWGLENEQFF; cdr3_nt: TGTGCCAGCAGTGACTGGGGACTAGAGAATGAGCAGTTCTTC
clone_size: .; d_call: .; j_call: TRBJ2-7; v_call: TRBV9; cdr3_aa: CASSFRSYEQYF; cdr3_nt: TGTGCCAGCAGCTTTCGCTCCTACGAGCAGTACTTC